Below are 15 T cell receptor beta chains sequenced from a single sample in a study of shared clonotypes between healthy human individuals (dated by TCRdb to about 2020). CD8 naive samples consisted of CD45RO-negative cells that were positively selected for CCR7, yielding a CD45RA+CCR7+ population without TemRA cells. The library was generated by the immunoSEQ multiplex PCR assay. Sourced from immuneACCESS, this table was stored by TCRdb with only in-frame sequences that have V and J called. A share of the clones is absent; for the studies checked, an unresolved V gene accounts for under half, and the remainder has no known explanation. The sample contains approximately 1.9 million clones, 85% to 95% of them found a single time. The ten largest clones represent 1.5% to 2% of the sample. The sample comprised naive CD8+ T cells from PBMCs. This specimen's cell subset or site label, per the study, means: CD45RA+CCR7+. Receptors originate from a man aged 18 to 29 in good health. Some clones in this sample may be carry-over from other donors' samples.

The chain is built from TRBV19 and TRBJ2-1; D is possibly TRBD2 (5 bases). CDR3 length: 18 residues. Trimming cost V 1 base and J 8 bases, with 24 bases left between them. Germline CDR1 and CDR2: LNHDA and SQIVND (reference sequence). CDR3 nucleotides: TGTGCCAGTAGTATAGCTATGGGCCTCGGCGGGCCCCCCCATGAGCAGTTCTTC. Protein product: CASSIAMGLGGPPHEQFF.

The J gene is TRBJ1-6, the V gene TRBV4-1; D call uncertain. The CDR3 covers 15 residues. Germline V gene sequence: CDR1 MGHRA, CDR2 YSYEKL. V lost 3 bases and J 7 bases, leaving 13 bases between the germline ends. CDR3 nucleotides: TGCGCCAGCAGCCAGGGCCGAGTTATAAATTCACCCCTCCACTTT. Translated: CASSQGRVINSPLHF.

This chain uses TRBV7-9 with TRBJ1-1; no definite D call. Trimming took off 1 base at V and 3 bases at J, with 12 bases between the two ends. CDR1 is SEHNR, CDR2 FQNEAQ, per germline (reference sequence). The CDR3 length is 15 residues. The CDR3 bases are TGTGCCAGCAGCTTAGGTCTGGGTACGTACACTGAAGCTTTCTTT. This translates into CASSLGLGTYTEAFF.

The genes are TRBV27 and TRBJ1-2, with D maybe TRBD1 (6 bases). Germline-derived CDR1 and CDR2 are MNHEY and SMNVEV (reference sequence). The CDR3 has 15 residues. The V end lost 0 bases, the J end lost 7 bases, and 15 bases lay between the germline ends. The CDR3 reads CASSLSLDRTGGYTF. The CDR3 region has the DNA TGTGCCAGCAGTTTATCACTTGACAGGACCGGTGGCTACACCTTC.

This clone was observed once. The chain joins TRBV4-1 to TRBJ2-7; TRBD2 aligns across 7 bases. This CDR3 is 16 amino acids long. V gave up 1 base and J gave up 0 bases; unmatched junction bases: 6. Germline lookup yields CDR1 MGHRA and CDR2 YSYEKL. The CDR3 DNA is TGCGCCAGCAGCCAAGCGCAGGGACTACTCTCCTACGAGCAGTACTTC. It yields the protein CASSQAQGLLSYEQYF.

J is TRBJ2-7 and V is TRBV27; possibly TRBD1 for D (6 bases). V lost 6 bases to trimming and J lost 6 bases, with 18 bases between them. This CDR3 contains 14 residues. Germline loops: CDR1 MNHEY, CDR2 SMNVEV (reference sequence). The CDR3 is CASSLAGVGSEQYF. The CDR3 coding sequence is TGTGCCAGCAGCTTAGCAGGGGTTGGGAGCGAGCAGTACTTC.

The rearrangement joins TRBV4-3 to TRBJ2-5; 8 positions match TRBD2. The CDR3 length is 17 residues. Germline CDR1 LGHNA, CDR2 YSLEER. V was pared by 4 bases and J by 7 bases, with 17 bases of the junction left unmatched. The CDR3 protein is CASSLGQFAGGPGTQYF. CDR3 coding DNA: TGCGCCAGCAGCCTTGGGCAGTTCGCGGGAGGTCCCGGGACCCAGTACTTC.

The chain is built from TRBV19 and TRBJ1-2, with no clear D. The V end was cut by 3 bases, the J end by 7 bases, with 9 bases between. Germline-derived CDR1 and CDR2 are LNHDA and SQIVND (reference sequence). The CDR3 is 12 amino acids. The CDR3 protein is CASSMWQSGYTF. CDR3 in DNA: TGTGCCAGTAGTATGTGGCAGTCTGGCTACACCTTC.

The V and J genes are TRBV12-5 and TRBJ2-7; the D call may be TRBD1 or TRBD2 (5 bases each). The germline gives CDR1 LGHNT, CDR2 FRNRAP. V shed 0 bases and J shed 0 bases, with 9 bases lying between them. The length of the CDR3 is 15 residues. CDR3 nucleotides: TGTGCTAGTGGTTTGGTAAAGGGGAGCTCCTACGAGCAGTACTTC. It translates to CASGLVKGSSYEQYF.

The chain has TRBV5-1 and TRBJ2-5, with 7 bases identical to TRBD1. The V gene's germline CDR1 is SGHRS and CDR2 YFSETQ. This CDR3 region has 15 residues. The J segment lost 4 bases and the V segment lost 3 bases, leaving 9 bases of the junction unmatched. The CDR3 DNA sequence: TGCGCCAGCAGCTCGTCTAAACAGGGGCGAGAGACCCAGTACTTC. This gives the protein CASSSSKQGRETQYF.

The J gene is TRBJ1-5, the V gene TRBV28, with a weak D call TRBD1 (5 bases). Germline V lookup: CDR1 MDHEN, CDR2 SYDVKM. V was trimmed by 10 bases and J by 4 bases, leaving 14 bases between them. The CDR3 extends over 13 amino acids. The CDR3 sequence is CAIGGGWNQPQHF. The CDR3 DNA sequence: TGTGCCATCGGGGGAGGATGGAATCAGCCCCAGCATTTT.

The chain employs TRBV5-4 and TRBJ2-6; TRBD1 agrees at 9 bases. The CDR3 has 17 residues. The germline gives CDR1 SGHNT, CDR2 YYREEE (reference sequence). Unmatched junction bases numbered 5, after V lost 0 bases and J lost 4 bases. The CDR3 here is CASSLEQGARGANVLTF. The DNA of the CDR3 is TGTGCCAGCAGCTTGGAACAGGGGGCGAGAGGGGCCAACGTCCTGACTTTC.

The chain uses TRBV10-3 and TRBJ1-1; 8 nucleotides align to TRBD1. V trimming: 2 bases; J trimming: 11 bases; junction bases outside the gene matches: 4. Per germline, CDR1 ENHRY and CDR2 SYGVKD. The CDR3 has 12 amino acids. CDR3 in DNA: TGTGCCATCAGTGAGGCCGACAGGGGCGCTTTCTTT. This gives the protein CAISEADRGAFF.

V gene TRBV15 combines with J gene TRBJ2-7, with 12 bases fitting TRBD1. Germline V gene lookup returns CDR1 LNHNV and CDR2 YYDKDF (reference sequence). The CDR3 is 13 amino acids. J was trimmed by 5 bases and V by 8 bases; bases with no gene match: 4. CDR3 region: CATRDRGLDEQYF. DNA for the CDR3: TGTGCCACCCGGGACAGGGGGCTAGACGAGCAGTACTTC.

Remarks on this clone: Additional DNA sequences in this sample encode the identical CDR3. The chain is built from TRBV30 and TRBJ1-1, with D possibly being TRBD1 (5 bases). The CDR3 is 13 residues long. V was shortened by 0 bases and J by 5 bases, with 10 bases between the two germline ends. Per the germline V gene, CDR1 is GTSNPN and CDR2 is SVGIG (reference sequence). For the CDR3, the DNA is TGTGCCTGGAGTGTCGGGGGGAGGACTGAAGCTTTCTTT. Translated: CAWSVGGRTEAFF.